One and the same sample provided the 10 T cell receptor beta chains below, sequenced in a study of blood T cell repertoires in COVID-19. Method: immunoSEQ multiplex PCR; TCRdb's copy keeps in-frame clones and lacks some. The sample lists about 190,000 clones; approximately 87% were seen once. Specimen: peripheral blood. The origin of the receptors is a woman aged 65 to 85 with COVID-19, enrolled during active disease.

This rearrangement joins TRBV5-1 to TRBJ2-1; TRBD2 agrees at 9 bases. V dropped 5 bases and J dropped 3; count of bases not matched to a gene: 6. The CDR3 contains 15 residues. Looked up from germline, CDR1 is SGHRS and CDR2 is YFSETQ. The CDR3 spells CASRAGTSNYNEQFF. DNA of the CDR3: TGCGCCAGCAGAGCCGGGACTAGCAACTACAATGAGCAGTTCTTC.

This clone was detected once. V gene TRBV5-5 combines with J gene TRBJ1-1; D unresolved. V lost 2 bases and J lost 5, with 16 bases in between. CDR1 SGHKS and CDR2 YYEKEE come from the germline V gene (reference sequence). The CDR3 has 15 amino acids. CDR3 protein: CASSFGARLRTEAFF. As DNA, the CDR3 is TGTGCCAGCAGCTTCGGCGCCCGGCTGAGGACTGAAGCTTTCTTT.

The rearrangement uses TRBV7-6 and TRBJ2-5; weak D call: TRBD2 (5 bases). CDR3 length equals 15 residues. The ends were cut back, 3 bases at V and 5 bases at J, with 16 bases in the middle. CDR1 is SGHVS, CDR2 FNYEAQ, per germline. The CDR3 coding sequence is TGTGCCAGCAGCTTTCCGCACGGGGTAGGGGAGACCCAGTACTTC. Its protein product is CASSFPHGVGETQYF.

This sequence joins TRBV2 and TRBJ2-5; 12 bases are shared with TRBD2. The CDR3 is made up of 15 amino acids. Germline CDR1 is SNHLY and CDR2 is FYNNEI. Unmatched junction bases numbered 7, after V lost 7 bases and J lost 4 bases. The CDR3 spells CASNPTSGSLETQYF. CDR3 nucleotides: TGTGCCAGCAATCCGACTAGCGGGAGTTTAGAGACCCAGTACTTC. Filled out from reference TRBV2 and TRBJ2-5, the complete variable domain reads EPEVTQTPSHQVTQMGQEVILRCVPISNHLYFYWYRQILGQKVEFLVSFYNNEISEKSEIFDDQFSVERPDGSNFTLKIRSTKLEDSAMYFCASNPTSGSLETQYFGPGTRLLVL.

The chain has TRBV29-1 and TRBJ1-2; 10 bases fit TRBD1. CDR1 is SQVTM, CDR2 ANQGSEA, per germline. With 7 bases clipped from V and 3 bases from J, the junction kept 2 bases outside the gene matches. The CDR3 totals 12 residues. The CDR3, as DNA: TGCAGCGCTGGACAGGGGGACTATGGCTACACCTTC. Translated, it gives CSAGQGDYGYTF.

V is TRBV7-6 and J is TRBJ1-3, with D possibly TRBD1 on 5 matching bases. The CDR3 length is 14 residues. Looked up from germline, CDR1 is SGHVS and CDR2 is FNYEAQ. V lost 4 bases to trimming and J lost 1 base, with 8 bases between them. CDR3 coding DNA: TGTGCCAGCAGCTCCGGGGGGTCTGGAAACACCATATATTTT. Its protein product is CASSSGGSGNTIYF.

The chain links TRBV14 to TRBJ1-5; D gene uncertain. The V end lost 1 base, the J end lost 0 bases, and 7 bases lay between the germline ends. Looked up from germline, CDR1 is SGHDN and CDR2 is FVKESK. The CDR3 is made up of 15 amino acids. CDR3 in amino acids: CASSQAGPSNQPQHF. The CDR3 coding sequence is TGTGCCAGCAGCCAAGCTGGGCCTAGCAATCAGCCCCAGCATTTT.

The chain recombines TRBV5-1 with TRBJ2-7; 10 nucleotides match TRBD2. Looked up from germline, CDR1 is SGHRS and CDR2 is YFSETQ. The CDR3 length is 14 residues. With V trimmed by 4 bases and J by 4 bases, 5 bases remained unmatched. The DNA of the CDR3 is TGCGCCAGCAGCCTAGCGGGAGCCATATACGAGCAGTACTTC. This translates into CASSLAGAIYEQYF.

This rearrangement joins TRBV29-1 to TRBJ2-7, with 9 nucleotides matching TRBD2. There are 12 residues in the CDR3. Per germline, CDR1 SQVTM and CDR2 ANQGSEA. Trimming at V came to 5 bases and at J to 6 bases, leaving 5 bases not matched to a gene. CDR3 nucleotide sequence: TGCAGCGTTCAGCGGGAGGCCACCGAGCAGTACTTC. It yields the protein CSVQREATEQYF.

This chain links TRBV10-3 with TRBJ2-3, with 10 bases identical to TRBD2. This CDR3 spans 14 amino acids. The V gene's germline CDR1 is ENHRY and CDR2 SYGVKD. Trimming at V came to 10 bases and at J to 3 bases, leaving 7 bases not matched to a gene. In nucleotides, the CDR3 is TGTGCCACGGCTAGCGGGAGTAGTACAGATACGCAGTATTTT. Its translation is CATASGSSTDTQYF.